This entry describes one TCR beta chain. The antigen remains undetermined. This record belongs to a study of cytomegalovirus exposure and HLA in healthy donors. Findings and limits, study-wide: The number of N-insertions in an Asian-associated ancestry cluster was reportedly below the approximately 600-donor mean in a later analysis. Across HLA loci, a later analysis found differing TCR association rates, with DRB1 most and HLA-C fewest.

Trimming at V came to 6 bases and at J to 6 bases, leaving 5 bases not matched to a gene. Germline values: CDR1 SNHLY, CDR2 FYNNEI. The CDR3 is made up of 13 amino acids. PCR was performed using 60 Vbeta and 13 Jbeta primers. The repertoire was sequenced with immunoSEQ multiplex PCR; TCRdb's copy has only in-frame clones and lacks some. The table records some 160,000 clones, roughly 84% of them present only once. The V call is TRBV2, the J call TRBJ1-1; 9 bases map to TRBD1. Sequencing was done on a sample of PBMCs. This clonotype originated in a man aged 30 to 45 in good health and CMV-seropositive. The CDR3 protein is CASSGQGLAEAFF. CDR3 sequence (DNA): TGTGCCAGCAGCGGACAGGGGTTGGCTGAAGCTTTCTTT.